This T cell receptor (beta chain) stems from a study of blood T cell repertoires in COVID-19. Across the whole study: Nucleic acid was either cDNA or gDNA, and it came from T cells, B-cell-depleted T cells, or PBMCs.

Participants came from about two dozen US areas, aged about 18 to 100 years. Each participant's cohort was designated according to participant-reported clinical history. Produced via immunoSEQ multiplex PCR; TCRdb's table is partial and in-frame only. The data show 200,000 to 300,000 clones, with approximately 88% seen just once and more than 1% held by the top ten. This CDR3 has 14 amino acids. The V segment lost 4 bases and the J segment 5 bases; nucleotides outside the gene matches: 6. Germline CDR1 and CDR2: SGHDT and YYEEEE. The sequenced sample was PBMCs or T cells enriched from blood (not recorded which). The source of this sequence is a woman aged 40 to 50 with acute COVID-19. The rearrangement uses TRBV5-6 and TRBJ1-5; TRBD1 matches at 7 bases. The CDR3 DNA is TGTGCCAGCAGCCGGGGGACAGAATATCAGCCCCAGCATTTT. As protein: CASSRGTEYQPQHF.